The T cell receptor beta chain under discussion was sequenced for a study of regulatory T cells in long-lasting Graves disease. Germline CDR1 SGHVS, CDR2 FQNEAQ. CDR3 length: 14 residues. Trimming pared 6 bases from V and 3 bases from J, leaving 15 bases between. This clonotype has a handful of counts. This sample's time point: newly diagnosed GD, antithyroid drugs for less than 3 months. The authors made the TCR library using RNA they extracted from PBMCs. CDR3-region Arm-PCR and iRepertoire HTBI primers produced the TCR beta libraries. TCRdb recomputed calls from the multiplex PCR reads with MiXCR, one row per CDR3 protein. The table includes around 420,000 distinct CDR3 sequences, 14% to 15% detected once. The same sample was also used in a study of T cells in Graves' hyperthyroidism and ophthalmopathy. As that study records: An absence of ophthalmopathy progression within 18 months meant stable Graves' hyperthyroidism. Most thyroid clonotypes that were expanded above 0.001 also turned up in blood.

Material: peripheral blood mononuclear cells (PBMCs), obtained at new diagnosis, from a patient treated with antithyroid drugs. This clonotype was obtained from a woman in her 40s with Graves disease. The rearrangement uses TRBV7-8 and TRBJ2-7; maybe TRBD2 (6 bases). Here the CDR3 reads CASRGREHLYEQYF. CDR3 DNA: TGTGCCAGCAGGGGACGGGAGCATCTCTACGAGCAGTACTTC.